Described below is a single TCR beta chain sequence and its context. There is no known antigen for this receptor. No base quality values were provided; no much bigger clone lies one nucleotide off. Trimming accounts for 5 bases at V and 1 base at J, while the number of junction bases matched to no gene is 8. The germline V gene provides CDR1 MGHDK and CDR2 SYGVNS. Including the terminal cysteine and phenylalanine, the CDR3 comprises 16 residues. Only CDR3 DNA is held: 48 bases, read in frame from base 1. The library was made by the immunoSEQ multiplex PCR assay. The source is immuneACCESS, and TCRdb retained only in-frame sequences with V and J called. Part of the clones is not carried over; for the studies checked, unresolved V genes explain less than half of this, and the remainder is unexplained. Recorded for this sample are roughly 36,000 clones; 91% of them occurred a single time. 5.5% to 7% of the sample is in the top ten clones.

The source of the sample is a study of T cell changes during pregnancy in multiple sclerosis (dated 2019 in TCRdb). For the study in its entirety: In women with multiple sclerosis, the researchers looked at how the T cell repertoire shifted as pregnancy progressed.

The TCR was taken from a female donor with multiple sclerosis, enrolled in a pregnancy study. This chain joins TRBV25-1 to TRBJ1-1, and 9 bases in between align with TRBD1. This sample comprised CD8+ T cells from peripheral blood mononuclear cells, obtained in the second trimester of pregnancy. The nucleotide sequence is given as TGTGCCAGCAGTCACGGGACAGGGTGGGGGAACACTGAAGCTTTCTTT. It codes for CASSHGTGWGNTEAFF.